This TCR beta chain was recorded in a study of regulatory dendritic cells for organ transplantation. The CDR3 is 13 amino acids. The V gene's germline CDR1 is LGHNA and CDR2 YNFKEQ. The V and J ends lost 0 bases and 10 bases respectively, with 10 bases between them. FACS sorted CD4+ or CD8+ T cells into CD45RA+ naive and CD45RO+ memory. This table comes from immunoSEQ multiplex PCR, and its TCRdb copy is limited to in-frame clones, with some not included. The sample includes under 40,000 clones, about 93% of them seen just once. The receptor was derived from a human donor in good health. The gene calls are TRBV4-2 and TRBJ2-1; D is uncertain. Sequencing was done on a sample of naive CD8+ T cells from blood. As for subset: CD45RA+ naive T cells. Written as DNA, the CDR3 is TGTGCCAGCAGCCAAGATAGATTATGGGAGCAGTTCTTC. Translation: CASSQDRLWEQFF.